The T cell receptor beta chain described here comes from a study of T cell responses to AZD1222 COVID-19 vaccine (dated by TCRdb to about 2021). Notes on the research overall: TCR sequencing covered roughly 230 trial participants: 207 given two doses of AZD1222 and around 26 given two doses of MenACWY control vaccine. Trial participants were enrolled by age into subgroups of 18-55, 56-69 and 70-plus years, and roughly 160, 29 and 62 TCR-sequenced participants, respectively, were included in these subgroups.

The sample's time point label, decoded: about 28 days (+/-7) after the second vaccine dose. AZD1222 recipients with second doses at about 4 weeks or about 12 weeks were pooled, because spike-specific TCR depth and breadth did not differ between schedules. Samples from vaccinated people were obtained from the UK trials COV001 and COV002, which included a single-blind randomized controlled phase 2/3 trial of AZD1222 (ChAdOx1 nCoV-19) in healthy adults. Trial participant PBMC samples were collected at day 0 and day 28 after the second dose for TCRbeta chain sequencing. CDR1 SQVTM and CDR2 ANQGSEA are derived from the germline V gene. V was cut back by 5 bases and J by 7 bases, leaving a gap of 14 bases between them. There are 12 amino acids in the CDR3, from cysteine to phenylalanine inclusive. Solely the CDR3 DNA is kept, with 36 bases framed from the first base. General study outcomes and caveats: After two AZD1222 doses, both the breadth and the depth of spike-specific TCRs were significantly higher than at day 0 and than in MenACWY recipients. Conclusions about previously exposed vaccinees are limited, since just five to seven AZD1222 recipients were seropositive for SARS-CoV-2 at baseline. The 56-69-year group was small, and its depth increase did not reach significance, likely because of low power. Vaccine-associated CD4 TCRs spanned the whole spike protein, with dominant responses in regions 160-218 and 743-854. Because no day 14 peak-response samples were available, the repertoires could be characterized only after the peak T cell response. Reportedly, close to half of the unique spike-specific TCRs recognized epitopes lying outside the regions that are mutated in the B.1.351 and B.1.1.7 variants. Participants were mostly white British, with more females than males. The authors suggested clonal diversity may have been underestimated.

As regards this clone: Its antigen remains unidentified. Nothing much larger sits one base from this clone, and base qualities are not available.

The CDR3 regions of human TCRbeta chains were subjected to immunosequencing. The study's own analysis went as follows. TCRs in the repertoires were compared against a reference library of SARS-CoV-2-specific TCRs that had been generated with the MIRA antigen-specificity platform. Breadth was defined as the fraction of unique TCRs that were SARS-CoV-2-associated, and depth was defined as the fraction of total T cells that were SARS-CoV-2-associated. Using the MIRA data, each spike-specific TCR was mapped to the spike region that the TCR reacts to and placed in a CD4 or CD8 class. Log10-transformed breadth and depth values were compared by one-way ANOVA with Sidak's multiple comparisons tests. TCRdb limited this immuneACCESS table to in-frame rearrangements with V and J called. A share of clones is missing; checked studies link under half to unresolved V genes, and the rest is unexplained. V and J calls and clone size are copied from that table; D and trimming were computed from the DNA. The sample data list some 150,000 clones, and 87% of these were observed just once. Clones ranked in the top ten supply approximately 9% of the sample.

This receptor was obtained from an adult who received the AZD1222 COVID-19 vaccine. The sequence joins TRBV29-1 to TRBJ2-5; matching of 6 bases hints at TRBD1 as the D gene. The specimen comprised peripheral blood, sampled 28 days after the second AZD1222 dose. The CDR3 protein: CSVLQGEGTQYF. Read as DNA, the sequence is TGCAGCGTTTTACAGGGCGAGGGGACCCAGTACTTC.